This T cell receptor (beta chain) was sequenced for a study of blood T cell repertoires in COVID-19. Study details: The study drew acute and convalescent COVID-19 samples from the United States, Italy and Spain.

Clones were sequenced by immunoSEQ multiplex PCR, and TCRdb holds only the in-frame ones, with some missing. The sample lists approximately 110,000 clones, more than 70% occurring once. Germline lookup yields CDR1 SGDLS and CDR2 YYNGEE. V was clipped by 0 bases and J by 5 bases, with 11 bases between them. The CDR3 runs to 14 residues. It was during active infection that Seattle patients were enrolled and then longitudinally followed. The sample consisted of peripheral blood. The clonotype originates from a woman over 75 with COVID-19, enrolled during active disease. The chain links TRBV9 to TRBJ1-1; D call uncertain. CDR3 in amino acids: CASSVGGLVTEAFF. In DNA form, the CDR3 reads TGTGCCAGCAGCGTAGGAGGGTTGGTTACTGAAGCTTTCTTT.